This is a list of T cell receptor beta chains from one sample in a study of identical twins. TCRdb re-called the 5' RACE reads through MiXCR, storing one row per CDR3 protein. The repertoire consists of about 730,000 distinct CDR3 sequences, with 20% to 25% occurring once and the leading ten covering 4% to 5.5%. These data also featured in a second study, about T cells expressing NK-cell markers.

Sequencing input: PBMCs. All receptors derive from a woman aged 18-29 years in good health. Each CDR3 is given with its conserved first and last residue. Fields, in order: D gene, V gene, clone size, J gene, CDR3 protein, CDR3 DNA. A D gene is named only where the DNA matches it firmly. Clone size appears in some rows only: once, few, many, or a class for an expanded clone.

d_gene: TRBD1; v_gene: TRBV29-1; abundance: NA; j_gene: TRBJ2-7; CDR3aa: CSVGRQGDYEQYF; CDR3nt: TGCAGCGTTGGACGACAGGGAGACTACGAGCAGTACTTC
d_gene: NA; v_gene: TRBV11-3; abundance: many; j_gene: TRBJ2-3; CDR3aa: CASSLGPNTDTQYF; CDR3nt: TGTGCCAGCAGCTTAGGGCCAAACACAGATACGCAGTATTTT
d_gene: NA; v_gene: TRBV4-3; abundance: many; j_gene: TRBJ2-1; CDR3aa: CASSGKAGTFYNEQFF; CDR3nt: TGCGCCAGCAGCGGAAAGGCCGGGACTTTTTACAATGAGCAGTTCTTC
d_gene: NA; v_gene: TRBV7-9; abundance: NA; j_gene: TRBJ2-1; CDR3aa: CASSINRRDNNEQFF; CDR3nt: TGTGCCAGCAGCATTAACCGCCGGGACAACAATGAGCAGTTCTTC
d_gene: NA; v_gene: TRBV7-7; abundance: NA; j_gene: TRBJ2-1; CDR3aa: CASSEAAGSYNEQFF; CDR3nt: TGTGCCAGCAGCGAGGCCGCGGGGTCCTACAATGAGCAGTTCTTC
d_gene: NA; v_gene: TRBV29-1; abundance: NA; j_gene: TRBJ2-5; CDR3aa: CSVRDSVETQYF; CDR3nt: TGCAGCGTTCGGGACTCCGTAGAGACCCAGTACTTC
d_gene: NA; v_gene: TRBV2; abundance: NA; j_gene: TRBJ2-5; CDR3aa: CASSDFLVAETQYF; CDR3nt: TGTGCCAGCAGTGATTTTCTAGTCGCGGAGACCCAGTACTTC
d_gene: NA; v_gene: TRBV19; abundance: NA; j_gene: TRBJ2-1; CDR3aa: CASGKAGSSYNEQFF; CDR3nt: TGTGCCAGCGGAAAGGCAGGCAGCTCCTACAATGAGCAGTTCTTC
d_gene: TRBD2; v_gene: TRBV6-1; abundance: many; j_gene: TRBJ2-1; CDR3aa: CASSASGRSEQFF; CDR3nt: TGTGCCAGCTCGGCTAGCGGGCGCAGTGAGCAGTTCTTC
d_gene: NA; v_gene: TRBV5-6; abundance: NA; j_gene: TRBJ2-3; CDR3aa: CASSLPGGALTDTQYF; CDR3nt: TGTGCCAGCAGCTTGCCGGGCGGGGCTTTAACAGATACGCAGTATTTT
d_gene: NA; v_gene: TRBV27; abundance: few; j_gene: TRBJ2-1; CDR3aa: CASSAPPGPPANEQFF; CDR3nt: TGTGCCAGCAGTGCACCACCGGGCCCCCCCGCCAATGAGCAGTTCTTC
d_gene: TRBD2; v_gene: TRBV2; abundance: NA; j_gene: TRBJ2-7; CDR3aa: CASDGLAPIFSYEQYF; CDR3nt: TGTGCCAGCGACGGACTAGCGCCTATCTTCTCCTACGAGCAGTACTTC
d_gene: NA; v_gene: TRBV12-3/TRBV12-4; abundance: many; j_gene: TRBJ2-1; CDR3aa: CASSLGRAEQFF; CDR3nt: TGTGCCAGCAGTTTAGGGCGGGCGGAGCAGTTCTTC
d_gene: NA; v_gene: TRBV21-1; abundance: NA; j_gene: TRBJ2-7; CDR3aa: CASSKTSGRYSYEQYF; CDR3nt: TGTGCCAGCAGCAAAACTAGCGGGAGGTACTCCTACGAGCAGTACTTC
d_gene: NA; v_gene: TRBV12-3/TRBV12-4; abundance: NA; j_gene: TRBJ2-5; CDR3aa: CASSLQGLPQETQYF; CDR3nt: TGTGCCAGCAGTTTACAGGGGCTACCTCAAGAGACCCAGTACTTC
d_gene: NA; v_gene: TRBV19; abundance: NA; j_gene: TRBJ1-1; CDR3aa: CASSIGTRYDTEAFF; CDR3nt: TGTGCCAGTAGTATTGGTACTCGTTATGACACTGAAGCTTTCTTT
d_gene: TRBD1; v_gene: TRBV27; abundance: once; j_gene: TRBJ2-7; CDR3aa: CASSFRGQGAIYEQYF; CDR3nt: TGTGCCAGCAGTTTTCGCGGACAGGGGGCAATTTACGAGCAGTACTTC
d_gene: TRBD2; v_gene: TRBV20-1; abundance: many; j_gene: TRBJ2-3; CDR3aa: CSASPSGRPDTQYF; CDR3nt: TGCAGTGCTAGCCCTAGCGGGAGACCAGATACGCAGTATTTT
d_gene: NA; v_gene: TRBV18; abundance: few; j_gene: TRBJ2-1; CDR3aa: CASSAQRNEQFF; CDR3nt: TGTGCCAGCTCGGCGCAGCGGAATGAGCAGTTCTTC
d_gene: TRBD1; v_gene: TRBV15; abundance: many; j_gene: TRBJ1-6; CDR3aa: CATSGQGDNSPLHF; CDR3nt: TGTGCCACCAGCGGACAGGGGGATAATTCACCCCTCCACTTT
d_gene: TRBD2; v_gene: TRBV6-5; abundance: few; j_gene: TRBJ2-3; CDR3aa: CASRSLIAGGTDTQYF; CDR3nt: TGTGCCAGCAGGTCTCTAATAGCGGGGGGCACAGATACGCAGTATTTT
d_gene: NA; v_gene: TRBV20-1; abundance: NA; j_gene: TRBJ1-2; CDR3aa: CSAGLHDDGYTF; CDR3nt: TGCAGTGCTGGGCTGCACGACGATGGCTACACCTTC
d_gene: NA; v_gene: TRBV20-1; abundance: NA; j_gene: TRBJ1-3; CDR3aa: CSAPTGNTIYF; CDR3nt: TGCAGCGCCCCTACCGGAAACACCATATATTTT
d_gene: NA; v_gene: TRBV12-3/TRBV12-4; abundance: few; j_gene: TRBJ2-3; CDR3aa: CASSPLLGVDTQYF; CDR3nt: TGTGCCAGCAGTCCCTTACTAGGGGTAGATACGCAGTATTTT
d_gene: NA; v_gene: TRBV24-1; abundance: NA; j_gene: TRBJ2-1; CDR3aa: CATSETDNEQFF; CDR3nt: TGTGCCACCAGTGAGACAGACAATGAGCAGTTCTTC
d_gene: TRBD2; v_gene: TRBV6-2/TRBV6-3; abundance: NA; j_gene: TRBJ2-1; CDR3aa: CASSYSTVVMTSGSYNEQFF; CDR3nt: TGTGCCAGCAGTTACTCCACTGTCGTAATGACTAGCGGGTCTTACAATGAGCAGTTCTTC
d_gene: NA; v_gene: TRBV27; abundance: few; j_gene: TRBJ1-2; CDR3aa: CASSLIPGNYGYTF; CDR3nt: TGTGCCAGCAGTTTGATCCCGGGGAACTATGGCTACACCTTC
d_gene: NA; v_gene: TRBV25-1; abundance: few; j_gene: TRBJ2-7; CDR3aa: CASSDAGYEQYF; CDR3nt: TGTGCCAGCAGTGATGCCGGCTACGAGCAGTACTTC
d_gene: NA; v_gene: TRBV6-2/TRBV6-3; abundance: few; j_gene: TRBJ2-1; CDR3aa: CASSYGDREVDEQFF; CDR3nt: TGTGCCAGCAGTTACGGAGACAGGGAGGTCGATGAGCAGTTCTTC
d_gene: NA; v_gene: TRBV9; abundance: NA; j_gene: TRBJ2-7; CDR3aa: CASSVEPGQFHEQYF; CDR3nt: TGTGCCAGCAGCGTAGAACCGGGACAATTCCACGAGCAGTACTTC
d_gene: TRBD1; v_gene: TRBV29-1; abundance: many; j_gene: TRBJ2-7; CDR3aa: CSVEGQATGYEQYF; CDR3nt: TGCAGCGTTGAGGGACAGGCCACGGGGTACGAGCAGTACTTC
d_gene: TRBD1; v_gene: TRBV7-2; abundance: few; j_gene: TRBJ2-2; CDR3aa: CASSFGRQGAYGELFF; CDR3nt: TGTGCCAGCAGCTTTGGTCGACAGGGGGCCTACGGGGAGCTGTTTTTT
d_gene: NA; v_gene: TRBV6-1; abundance: NA; j_gene: TRBJ2-1; CDR3aa: CATEPNKGEQFF; CDR3nt: TGTGCCACAGAACCGAATAAGGGTGAGCAGTTCTTC
d_gene: NA; v_gene: TRBV19; abundance: many; j_gene: TRBJ2-1; CDR3aa: CASSIGGLDEQFF; CDR3nt: TGTGCCAGTAGTATAGGGGGGTTGGATGAGCAGTTCTTC
d_gene: NA; v_gene: TRBV10-3; abundance: few; j_gene: TRBJ2-5; CDR3aa: CAIGVDSQETQYF; CDR3nt: TGTGCCATCGGCGTCGACAGCCAAGAGACCCAGTACTTC
d_gene: TRBD2; v_gene: TRBV5-1; abundance: few; j_gene: TRBJ2-7; CDR3aa: CASSGGGLSYEQYF; CDR3nt: TGCGCCAGCAGCGGGGGGGGACTCTCCTACGAGCAGTACTTC
d_gene: NA; v_gene: TRBV5-1; abundance: many; j_gene: TRBJ1-1; CDR3aa: CASSLDRPNTEAFF; CDR3nt: TGCGCCAGCAGCTTGGACAGGCCGAACACTGAAGCTTTCTTT
d_gene: NA; v_gene: TRBV12-3/TRBV12-4; abundance: many; j_gene: TRBJ2-1; CDR3aa: CASSFRLYNEQFF; CDR3nt: TGTGCCAGCAGTTTTAGGCTTTACAATGAGCAGTTCTTC
d_gene: NA; v_gene: TRBV24-1; abundance: few; j_gene: TRBJ2-1; CDR3aa: CATSERDRNYNEQFF; CDR3nt: TGTGCCACCAGTGAGCGGGACAGAAATTACAATGAGCAGTTCTTC
d_gene: NA; v_gene: TRBV5-6; abundance: few; j_gene: TRBJ1-4; CDR3aa: CATSEGTREKLFF; CDR3nt: TGTGCCACGTCCGAAGGAACCCGGGAAAAACTGTTTTTT
d_gene: NA; v_gene: TRBV10-3; abundance: NA; j_gene: TRBJ2-5; CDR3aa: CAISGLEGQDQETQYF; CDR3nt: TGTGCCATCAGTGGTCTGGAAGGGCAGGACCAAGAGACCCAGTACTTC
d_gene: NA; v_gene: TRBV2; abundance: NA; j_gene: TRBJ1-1; CDR3aa: CASSYLHEAFF; CDR3nt: TGTGCCAGCAGCTACTTGCATGAAGCTTTCTTT
d_gene: NA; v_gene: TRBV20-1; abundance: NA; j_gene: TRBJ1-1; CDR3aa: CSALFGEAFF; CDR3nt: TGCAGTGCTTTGTTTGGTGAAGCTTTCTTT
d_gene: NA; v_gene: TRBV10-3; abundance: NA; j_gene: TRBJ2-7; CDR3aa: CAITKDRATGEQYF; CDR3nt: TGTGCCATCACTAAGGACCGGGCCACTGGCGAGCAGTACTTC
d_gene: TRBD2; v_gene: TRBV6-5; abundance: few; j_gene: TRBJ2-1; CDR3aa: CASSYASAGGEQFF; CDR3nt: TGTGCCAGCAGTTACGCCAGCGCGGGGGGGGAGCAGTTCTTC
d_gene: NA; v_gene: TRBV27; abundance: few; j_gene: TRBJ2-1; CDR3aa: CASSRRRGEYNEQFF; CDR3nt: TGTGCCAGCAGCCGAAGGAGAGGGGAATACAATGAGCAGTTCTTC